These 13 T cell receptor beta chains were sequenced from one sample in a study of blood T cell repertoires in COVID-19. Generated by immunoSEQ multiplex PCR, the TCRdb table keeps only in-frame clones and is missing some. The profile covers approximately 60,000 clones, with around four fifths appearing a single time and around 6.3% taken by the ten largest. Sample: peripheral blood. These receptors all come from a human donor in a cohort sampled during active COVID-19.

This chain links TRBV6-5 with TRBJ2-3; 7 bases line up with TRBD2. In germline, CDR1 is MNHEY, CDR2 SVGAGI. The CDR3 totals 12 residues. The trim removed 4 bases at V and 10 bases at J, leaving 5 bases unmatched. CDR3 DNA: TGTGCCAGCAGTTTATTCAGCGGGGCGCAGTATTTT. Protein: CASSLFSGAQYF.

The chain joins TRBV2 to TRBJ2-1; D might be TRBD2 (6 bases). V lost 4 bases, J lost 7 bases, and 14 bases lay in between. The germline V gene has CDR1 SNHLY and CDR2 FYNNEI. There are 14 residues in the CDR3. The CDR3 coding sequence is TGTGCCAGCAGTGCAGTGGAGGGGCAGAATGAGCAGTTCTTC. Translation: CASSAVEGQNEQFF.

The rearrangement joins TRBV19 to TRBJ1-1, with TRBD1 identical over 9 bases. There are 14 residues in the CDR3. The V segment lost 4 bases and the J segment 3 bases; nucleotides outside the gene matches: 3. Germline lookup yields CDR1 LNHDA and CDR2 SQIVND (reference sequence). The CDR3 region is CASSTGTGYTEAFF. The CDR3 DNA follows: TGTGCCAGTAGTACCGGGACAGGGTACACTGAAGCTTTCTTT.

The V call is TRBV9, the J call TRBJ2-7, with 8 nucleotides matching TRBD1. The CDR3 runs 14 residues. Losses at the gene ends were 1 base for V and 5 bases for J; bases not matched to a gene: 5. Per germline, CDR1 SGDLS and CDR2 YYNGEE. The CDR3 bases are TGTGCCAGCAGCGTAAGGGGACAGGCCAACGAGCAGTACTTC. Its translation: CASSVRGQANEQYF.

The J gene is TRBJ2-7, the V gene TRBV5-1; D may be TRBD1 (6 bases). V lost 3 bases and J lost 6, with 16 bases in between. The V gene's germline CDR1 is SGHRS and CDR2 YFSETQ. The CDR3 spans 14 residues. The CDR3 reads CASSSQGFLGEQYF. CDR3 coding DNA: TGCGCCAGCAGCTCTCAGGGGTTTTTGGGCGAGCAGTACTTC.

J is TRBJ2-5 and V is TRBV4-1, with D possibly being TRBD2 (5 bases). Germline V gene lookup returns CDR1 MGHRA and CDR2 YSYEKL. The ends were cut back, 4 bases at V and 5 bases at J, with 14 bases in the middle. The CDR3 loop spans 14 amino acids. The CDR3 spells CASSPRETKETQYF. The CDR3, as DNA: TGCGCCAGCAGCCCCCGGGAAACTAAGGAGACCCAGTACTTC.

The chain combines TRBV14 with TRBJ1-4; D remains ambiguous. CDR1 SGHDN and CDR2 FVKESK come from the germline V gene. V was trimmed by 7 bases and J by 3 bases, leaving 12 bases between them. The CDR3 contains 14 residues. CDR3: CASKVQDPNEKLFF. CDR3 nucleotides: TGTGCCAGCAAGGTGCAGGATCCTAATGAAAAACTGTTTTTT.

The chain couples TRBV7-9 to TRBJ1-2, with 10 positions matching TRBD1. Germline V gene data show CDR1 as SEHNR and CDR2 as FQNEAQ (reference sequence). This CDR3 is built from 13 residues. The J segment lost 4 bases and the V segment lost 5 bases, leaving 1 base of the junction unmatched. The CDR3 sequence: CASSDRGLYGYTF. CDR3 DNA sequence: TGTGCCAGCAGCGACAGGGGGCTCTATGGCTACACCTTC.

The gene calls are TRBV5-4 and TRBJ2-3, with TRBD2 matching over 14 bases. CDR3 length: 17 residues. The germline CDR1 and CDR2 sequences are SGHNT and YYREEE (reference sequence). The V gene end was trimmed by 5 bases and the J gene end by 6 bases; junction bases not matched to a gene: 11. This chain's CDR3 is CASRRPGLAGEVDTQYF. Here the CDR3 DNA reads TGTGCCAGCAGACGACCGGGACTAGCGGGAGAGGTGGATACGCAGTATTTT.

This chain connects TRBV28 to TRBJ1-1; D is unresolved. This CDR3 region has 12 residues. Trimming removed 6 bases at V and 8 bases at J, with 13 bases between. Germline CDR1 and CDR2: MDHEN and SYDVKM. For the CDR3, the DNA is TGTGCCAGCAGCCGAGGGAGACAAGAAGCTTTCTTT. This encodes CASSRGRQEAFF.

The J gene is TRBJ1-2, the V gene TRBV6-5; 12 bases are a match to TRBD1. Germline CDR1 MNHEY, CDR2 SVGAGI. V lost 6 bases, J lost 5 bases, and 4 bases stayed unmatched. CDR3 length: 14 amino acids. The CDR3 loop reads CASRRDRGLYGYTF. For the CDR3, the DNA is TGTGCCAGCAGGAGGGACAGGGGGCTGTATGGCTACACCTTC.

CDR3 bases: TGCAGTGCCCTCTTACAAGAGACCCAGTACTTC. Its protein product is CSALLQETQYF. The chain joins TRBV20-1 to TRBJ2-5; D gene uncertain. The CDR3 runs to 11 residues. V lost 6 bases and J lost 2, with 7 bases in between. CDR1 and CDR2 from the germline V gene are DFQATT and SNEGSKA (reference sequence).

The rearrangement uses TRBV3-1 (or the pseudogene TRBV3-2) and TRBJ2-5; no clear D gene. V was pared by 7 bases and J by 6 bases, with 15 bases between. Germline CDR1 is LGHDT and CDR2 is YNNKEL (reference sequence). The CDR3 has 13 amino acids. CDR3 nucleotides: TGTGCCAGCACCCCGACGGGTGCGAAGACCCAGTACTTC. Amino acids: CASTPTGAKTQYF.